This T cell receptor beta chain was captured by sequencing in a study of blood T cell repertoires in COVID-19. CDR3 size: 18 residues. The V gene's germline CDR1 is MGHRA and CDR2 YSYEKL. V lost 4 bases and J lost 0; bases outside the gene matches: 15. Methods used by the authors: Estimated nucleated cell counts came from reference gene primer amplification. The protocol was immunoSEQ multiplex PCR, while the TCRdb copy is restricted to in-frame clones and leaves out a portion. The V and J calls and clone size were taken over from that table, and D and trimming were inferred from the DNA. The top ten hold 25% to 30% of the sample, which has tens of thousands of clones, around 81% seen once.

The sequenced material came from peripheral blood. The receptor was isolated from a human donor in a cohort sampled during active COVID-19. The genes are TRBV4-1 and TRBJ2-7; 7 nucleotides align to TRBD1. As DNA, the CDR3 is TGCGCCAGCAGCCTAAATACCCCCGGGACAGCAAGCTCCTACGAGCAGTACTTC. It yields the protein CASSLNTPGTASSYEQYF.